The T cell receptor (beta chain) under discussion was sequenced for a study of T-cell reconstitution after alpha-beta-depleted transplantation in children. CDR3 size: 14 residues. The V gene lost 1 base and the J gene lost 6 bases, with 9 bases spanning the gap. CDR1 is SGHTA and CDR2 is FQGNSA in the germline V gene. This clonotype was detected ten times or more. Using unique molecular identifiers, the investigators prepared the TCRbeta library. TCRdb independently ran MiXCR on the PCR reads; one entry per CDR3 protein. Seen here are 200,000 to 250,000 distinct CDR3 sequences, 9.5% to 15% observed once, and the top ten hold roughly 2.8%.

This TCR derives from a human donor who donated a stem cell graft to a child with acute lymphoblastic leukemia. This chain connects TRBV7-2 to TRBJ2-2; TRBD1 might be the D (5 bases). The material sequenced was PBMCs from the stem cell graft donor, taken from the stem cell graft. The CDR3 reads CASSLDQGPGELFF. CDR3 nucleotide sequence: TGTGCCAGCAGCTTAGATCAGGGCCCCGGGGAGCTGTTTTTT.